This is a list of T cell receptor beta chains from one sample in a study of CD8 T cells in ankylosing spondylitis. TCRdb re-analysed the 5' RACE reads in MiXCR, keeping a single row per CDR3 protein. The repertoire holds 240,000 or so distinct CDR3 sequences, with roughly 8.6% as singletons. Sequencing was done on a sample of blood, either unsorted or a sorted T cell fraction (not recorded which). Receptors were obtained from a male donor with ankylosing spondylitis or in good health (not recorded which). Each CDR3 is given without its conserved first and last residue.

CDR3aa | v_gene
ASSQGARETQY | TRBV7-7
ASSLGGRSEQF | TRBV12-3/TRBV12-4
ASSLSAASSYNEQF | TRBV11-2
ASSFERDTEAF | TRBV7-2
AISSGTSGEQF | TRBV10-3
SAKGGDRVPYGYT | TRBV20-1
ASMVGDNTGELF | TRBV5-1
ASSPGGVEAF | TRBV12-3/TRBV12-4
ASSQHRVAGELF | TRBV4-3
ASSYGGSTDTQY | TRBV7-2
ASSPGLAGTAFNEQF | TRBV18
ASRRLAGGENIQY | TRBV2
ASSGGTSNEQF | TRBV19
ASSLVRDSYEQY | TRBV7-2
ASSLAGGRNTEAF | TRBV27
ASNPRNRGRQPQH | TRBV9
ASSPRTGGLGTSGTDTQY | TRBV7-8
ASSEWGKGGAF | TRBV6-1
ASRDPGRPRNIQY | TRBV5-1
ATLPGREAYNEQF | TRBV2
ATSSRTRGGNEQF | TRBV15